This section outlines one T cell receptor (beta chain) sequence together with its context. This sample is drawn from a study of blood T cell repertoires in COVID-19. The wider study: The origin of the acute and convalescent COVID-19 samples was the United States, Italy and Spain. Sample material is recorded as cDNA or gDNA derived from T cells, B-cell-depleted T cells, or PBMCs.

Original handling: Reference gene primer amplification yielded estimated nucleated cell counts. Sequenced by immunoSEQ multiplex PCR; TCRdb stores in-frame clones only, minus some. D and trimming were read from the DNA, whereas the V and J calls and clone size are those reported in that table. The profile shows 200,000 to 300,000 clones, about 83% of them singletons. This TCR came from a man younger than 40 who had recovered from COVID-19. Material for sequencing was peripheral blood.

The CDR3 sequence: CASSVGAAGTGELFF. In nucleotides, the CDR3 is TGTGCCAGCAGCGTCGGAGCGGCGGGGACCGGGGAGCTGTTTTTT. This rearrangement joins TRBV9 to TRBJ2-2; a weak D match, TRBD2 (6 bases). This CDR3 has 15 amino acids. The V gene's germline CDR1 is SGDLS and CDR2 YYNGEE. V lost 2 bases to trimming and J lost 5 bases, with 13 bases between them.